The T cell receptor (beta chain) described here comes from a study of T cells in Graves' hyperthyroidism and ophthalmopathy. Notes on the study in general: By a 13 V-J model, ophthalmopathy was set apart from stable hyperthyroidism.

This CDR3 comprises 14 residues. Trimming took 1 base from V and 0 from J, leaving 7 bases between them. Germline-derived CDR1 and CDR2 are MGHRA and YSYEKL. This clonotype was observed a handful of times. Its cognate antigen is unknown. Amplification targeted TCR beta CDR3 regions from RNA transcripts. HTBI primers were the set used in a first-round RT-PCR of the TCR CDR3. TCRdb itself ran the multiplex PCR reads through MiXCR, one entry per CDR3 protein. The sample has hundreds of thousands of distinct CDR3 sequences, 14% seen once. The sequenced sample was blood. The gene calls are TRBV4-1 and TRBJ2-7; D is unresolved. The TCR comes from a woman between 18 and 29 years old with Graves' hyperthyroidism. The CDR3 coding sequence is TGCGCCAGCAGCCAAGGAACCATCTCCTACGAGCAGTACTTC. This codes for CASSQGTISYEQYF.